This TCR beta chain was identified during a study of cytomegalovirus exposure and HLA in healthy donors. Germline V gene data show CDR1 as SGHAT and CDR2 as FQNNGV. V lost 3 bases and J 7 bases, leaving 10 bases between the germline ends. This CDR3 region has 13 residues. Only one count was recorded for this clone. The PCR employed 60 Vbeta primers together with 13 Jbeta primers. In the original processing: There were around 80 million unique TCR beta chains by a later count, and some 11 million of them were shared. Profiling relied on immunoSEQ multiplex PCR, and the TCRdb table lists in-frame clones only, not all of them. V, J and clone size were drawn from that table, and D and trimming were deduced from the DNA. The sample lists approximately 70,000 clones, about 80% seen once, with under 6.5% in the top ten.

The J gene is TRBJ2-1, the V gene TRBV11-2, with D perhaps TRBD2 (6 bases). The source material was PBMCs. The clonotype originates from a man aged 50-60 years in good health and CMV-seronegative. This CDR3 reads CASSFRAGNEQFF. The DNA of the CDR3 is TGTGCCAGCAGCTTCAGGGCGGGGAATGAGCAGTTCTTC.